These 31 T cell receptor beta chains share one sample of origin, sequenced in a study of T cells after yellow fever vaccination (dated by TCRdb to about 2019). Library generation was performed with 5' RACE. TCRdb shows the sequencer as Illumina HiSeq 2500. TCRdb itself trimmed the public reads at Q25 with fastp, ran MiXCR and retained productive beta chains. One record per CDR3 amino acid sequence lists the most common genes and DNA. For this sample the table gives approximately 510,000 distinct CDR3 sequences, of which 20% to 25% were detected only once. The top ten hold about 16% of the sample. The label giving this sample's treatment or condition can be read as: live attenuated yellow fever vaccine strain. The sequencing used PBMCs, collected approximately 20 days after the first yellow fever vaccination. The receptors derive from a young man who received the YFV17D yellow fever vaccine.

The J gene is TRBJ2-7, the V gene TRBV14, with D hard to call. CDR1 SGHDN and CDR2 FVKESK come from the germline V gene. The CDR3 spans 13 residues. V was cut by 2 bases and J by 0 bases, with 5 bases left in between. CDR3 sequence: CASSQFSSYEQYF. The CDR3 DNA follows: TGTGCCAGCAGCCAATTTAGCTCCTACGAGCAGTACTTC.

This clonotype was seen more than once but under ten times. The chain recombines TRBV6-1 with TRBJ2-1; weak D call: TRBD1 (6 bases). Trimming cost V 5 bases and J 8 bases, with 16 bases left between them. Germline V gene sequence: CDR1 MNHNS, CDR2 SASEGT. CDR3 length equals 14 residues. CDR3 loop: CASSRATGLDEQFF. The CDR3, as DNA: TGTGCCAGCAGTCGGGCTACAGGGTTGGATGAGCAGTTCTTC.

This clonotype was observed a handful of times. The chain couples TRBV7-8 to TRBJ2-5; D is unresolved. Germline lookup yields CDR1 SGHVS and CDR2 FQNEAQ. The CDR3 is 15 amino acids. V was clipped by 5 bases and J by 5 bases, with 18 bases between them. The CDR3 spells CASSPLRVGNETQYF. CDR3 coding DNA: TGTGCCAGCAGCCCCTTGCGCGTCGGCAACGAGACCCAGTACTTC.

J is TRBJ2-3 and V is TRBV7-6; D gene unclear. CDR3 length: 13 residues. Between the trimmed V and J ends, which lost 4 bases and 4 bases, there was a span of 9 bases. Germline lookup yields CDR1 SGHVS and CDR2 FNYEAQ. The CDR3 nucleotides are TGTGCCAGCAGCTCCGCAAGCGCAGATACGCAGTATTTT. Encoded protein: CASSSASADTQYF.

This clonotype was counted between two and nine times. The rearrangement uses TRBV12-3 or TRBV12-4 and TRBJ2-5; 7 bases match TRBD2. The CDR3 runs 15 residues. The junction had 7 bases not matched to a gene; V was cut back by 5 bases and J by 1 base. The CDR3 DNA sequence: TGTGCCAGCAGTGCCTACCTAGCGGCCCAAGAGACCCAGTACTTC. This gives the protein CASSAYLAAQETQYF.

The chain carries TRBV27 and TRBJ1-5, with TRBD1 matching over 9 bases. V gave up 5 bases and J gave up 10 bases; unmatched junction bases: 9. Germline CDR1 reads MNHEY; CDR2 reads SMNVEV (reference sequence). The CDR3 length is 14 residues. This chain's CDR3 is CASSPRQGGSPQHF. CDR3 nucleotide sequence: TGTGCCAGCAGTCCAAGACAGGGGGGGTCACCCCAGCATTTT.

The V call is TRBV7-2, the J call TRBJ1-4; D is perhaps TRBD1 (6 bases). The germline V and J ends were trimmed by 5 bases and 5 bases, with 9 bases remaining between them. Looked up from germline, CDR1 is SGHTA and CDR2 is FQGNSA. The CDR3 is made up of 13 amino acids. CDR3 nucleotide sequence: TGTGCCAGCAGCAAGGGGGGAAATGAAAAACTGTTTTTT. This gives the protein CASSKGGNEKLFF.

The chain has TRBV7-6 and TRBJ2-5; TRBD1 is a possible D gene (6 bases). This CDR3 is 13 amino acids long. V dropped 5 bases and J dropped 2 bases, with 9 bases sitting between them. CDR1 and CDR2 (germline): SGHVS, FNYEAQ. CDR3 protein: CASSEGTQETQYF. The DNA of the CDR3 is TGTGCCAGCAGCGAAGGGACACAAGAGACCCAGTACTTC.

The chain links TRBV20-1 to TRBJ2-1, with 7 bases aligning to TRBD2. There are 15 residues in the CDR3. Germline values: CDR1 DFQATT, CDR2 SNEGSKA (reference sequence). J was trimmed by 0 bases and V by 5 bases; bases with no gene match: 7. Here the CDR3 reads CSAPRGDSSYNEQFF. The CDR3, as DNA: TGCAGTGCTCCTCGGGGGGATAGCTCCTACAATGAGCAGTTCTTC.

This clonotype was observed a handful of times. The chain joins TRBV5-1 to TRBJ2-1, with 13 bases that match TRBD2. Germline V gene lookup returns CDR1 SGHRS and CDR2 YFSETQ. The CDR3 consists of 17 residues. V shed 4 bases and J 8 bases; nucleotides not matched to a gene: 12. DNA of the CDR3: TGCGCCAGCAGCAGGTTACTAGCGGGGGGGCCGAATGATGAGCAGTTCTTC. Amino acid sequence: CASSRLLAGGPNDEQFF.

The chain recombines TRBV20-1 with TRBJ2-1; D unresolved. With 3 bases removed from V and 9 bases from J, the gap between germline ends came to 18 bases. Germline assignment: CDR1 DFQATT and CDR2 SNEGSKA (reference sequence). The CDR3 length is 14 residues. CDR3 region: CSASVLLGSPEQFF. The CDR3 DNA sequence: TGCAGTGCTAGCGTGTTGCTCGGGTCCCCTGAGCAGTTCTTC.

This chain joins TRBV7-2 and TRBJ2-3, with unresolved D. Per the germline V gene, CDR1 is SGHTA and CDR2 is FQGNSA. The V gene lost 3 bases and the J gene lost 2 bases, with 6 bases spanning the gap. This CDR3 is 13 amino acids long. The CDR3 bases are TGTGCCAGCAGCTTGGACCACACAGATACGCAGTATTTT. Protein: CASSLDHTDTQYF.

This clonotype was picked up many times. The gene calls are TRBV7-2 and TRBJ1-5; 9 bases are shared with TRBD1. This CDR3 region has 15 residues. The ends lost 4 bases at V and 7 bases at J; junction bases unmatched: 8. Germline CDR1 is SGHTA and CDR2 is FQGNSA. This CDR3 reads CASSSGGTGRQPQHF. The CDR3, as DNA: TGTGCCAGCAGCTCCGGGGGGACAGGGAGACAGCCCCAGCATTTT.

This clonotype was seen at least ten times. The rearrangement joins TRBV7-9 to TRBJ2-7; 8 bases map to TRBD1. Trimming took 5 bases from V and 6 from J; bases not matched to a gene: 6. Per germline, CDR1 SEHNR and CDR2 FQNEAQ (reference sequence). CDR3 length: 13 amino acids. CDR3 coding DNA: TGTGCCAGCAGCGGACGACAGGGGTCCGAGCAGTACGTC. Translated, it gives CASSGRQGSEQYV.

In its sample, this clonotype was seen a few times. The rearrangement uses TRBV4-3 and TRBJ2-5, with 7 bases identical to TRBD1. The CDR3 length is 14 residues. V dropped 0 bases and J dropped 3; count of bases not matched to a gene: 1. Germline CDR1 and CDR2: LGHNA and YSLEER. This CDR3 is CASSQDTGEETQYF. As DNA, the CDR3 is TGCGCCAGCAGCCAAGATACAGGGGAAGAGACCCAGTACTTC.

This clonotype appeared a few times. The V gene is TRBV27, the J gene TRBJ2-7; TRBD1 aligns across 8 bases. After removal of 5 bases from V and 6 bases from J, the junction contained 9 bases not matched to a gene. CDR1 and CDR2 from the germline V gene are MNHEY and SMNVEV (reference sequence). The CDR3 is made up of 14 amino acids. The chain's CDR3 is CASSKRRGLPEQYF. The CDR3 nucleotides are TGTGCCAGCAGTAAACGCAGGGGGCTCCCCGAGCAGTACTTC.

This clonotype was recorded a few times. V is TRBV19 and J is TRBJ2-7, with D maybe TRBD1 (6 bases). CDR1 is LNHDA and CDR2 is SQIVND in the germline V gene (reference sequence). The CDR3 has 15 amino acids. Trimming pared 6 bases from V and 3 bases from J, leaving 18 bases between. In DNA form, the CDR3 reads TGTGCCAGTAGCCGACGGACAGATCTCGACTACGAGCAGTACTTC. Translated, it gives CASSRRTDLDYEQYF.

This clonotype appeared a few times. The genes are TRBV28 and TRBJ1-2; the D gene is possibly TRBD1 (5 bases). This CDR3 has 14 residues. V was cut by 3 bases and J by 7 bases, with 15 bases left in between. CDR1 is MDHEN and CDR2 is SYDVKM in the germline V gene. The CDR3 sequence: CASSLVKGSGGYTF. The CDR3 DNA follows: TGTGCCAGCAGTTTGGTGAAGGGGAGTGGTGGCTACACCTTC.

V gene TRBV6-2 or TRBV6-3 combines with J gene TRBJ1-1; no firm D call. Germline-derived CDR1 and CDR2 are MNHEY and SVGEGT. Trimming pared 0 bases from V and 5 bases from J, leaving 10 bases between. The CDR3 loop spans 14 amino acids. CDR3 protein: CASSYSIGKTEAFF. CDR3 nucleotide sequence: TGTGCCAGCAGTTACTCGATCGGCAAGACTGAAGCTTTCTTT.

The chain uses TRBV11-2 and TRBJ2-5; TRBD1 matches 8 bases. CDR1 and CDR2 from the germline V gene are SGHAT and FQNNGV. The length of the CDR3 is 15 residues. Trimming at V came to 6 bases and at J to 2 bases, leaving 8 bases not matched to a gene. CDR3: CASSSPGGRQETQYF. In nucleotides, the CDR3 is TGTGCCAGCAGTTCCCCAGGGGGCCGGCAAGAGACCCAGTACTTC.

V and J are TRBV20-1 and TRBJ2-3; D unclear. This CDR3 comprises 11 residues. Trimming removed 6 bases at V and 6 bases at J, with 10 bases between. Germline-derived CDR1 and CDR2 are DFQATT and SNEGSKA (reference sequence). The CDR3 DNA reads TGCAGTGCCCTAATGGTCGATACGCAGTATTTT. Translation gives CSALMVDTQYF.

This chain joins TRBV7-3 and TRBJ1-1; D call uncertain. This CDR3 has 13 residues. Germline assignment: CDR1 SGHTA and CDR2 FQGTGA. V was pared by 5 bases and J by 8 bases, with 15 bases between. The DNA for the CDR3 is TGTGCCAGCAGCCCAAGCGCGGCGCCGGAAGCTTTCTTT. It is translated as CASSPSAAPEAFF.

This clonotype showed up just once. The rearrangement joins TRBV7-2 to TRBJ2-5; perhaps TRBD2 as D (5 bases). Germline values: CDR1 SGHTA, CDR2 FQGNSA. The CDR3 runs 15 residues. The ends were cut back, 4 bases at V and 4 bases at J, with 16 bases in the middle. CDR3 protein: CASSSIADEGETQYF. DNA for the CDR3: TGTGCCAGCAGCTCGATCGCGGACGAGGGAGAGACCCAGTACTTC.

This clonotype was picked up a small number of times. J is TRBJ2-3 and V is TRBV7-2; D possibly corresponds to TRBD2 (6 bases). The CDR3 is made up of 15 amino acids. Germline CDR1 and CDR2: SGHTA and FQGNSA. Trimming cost V 5 bases and J 3 bases, with 15 bases left between them. Written as DNA, the CDR3 is TGTGCCAGCAGCCCGACTAGGGTTACAACAGATACGCAGTATTTT. Protein: CASSPTRVTTDTQYF.

This clonotype came up a few times. The chain links TRBV20-1 to TRBJ2-1; the D gene is possibly TRBD1 (6 bases). Germline values: CDR1 DFQATT, CDR2 SNEGSKA (reference sequence). The CDR3 length is 15 residues. With 3 bases removed from V and 0 bases from J, the gap between germline ends came to 12 bases. CDR3 sequence reads: CSASGDRYSYNEQFF. Here the CDR3 DNA reads TGCAGTGCTAGTGGAGACAGGTACTCCTACAATGAGCAGTTCTTC.

The chain is built from TRBV9 and TRBJ2-1; TRBD2 matches 8 bases. The CDR3 is 16 amino acids. Germline lookup yields CDR1 SGDLS and CDR2 YYNGEE. With 0 bases clipped from V and 3 bases from J, the junction kept 5 bases outside the gene matches. The CDR3 loop reads CASSVGGTRLYNEQFF. CDR3 nucleotides: TGTGCCAGCAGCGTAGGAGGGACTAGACTCTACAATGAGCAGTTCTTC.

CDR3 coding DNA: TGTGCCAGCAGCTTCACAACCTCTGGAAACACCATATATTTT. Translating gives CASSFTTSGNTIYF. The chain uses TRBV9 and TRBJ1-3; D is unresolved. From germline, CDR1 is SGDLS and CDR2 YYNGEE. V dropped 4 bases and J dropped 0 bases, with 8 bases sitting between them. This CDR3 has 14 residues.

This clonotype was observed a few times. The CDR3 reads CASSQDQIYTDTQYF. In nucleotides, the CDR3 is TGTGCCAGCAGCCAAGACCAGATTTACACAGATACGCAGTATTTT. The V gene is TRBV4-2, the J gene TRBJ2-3; D remains unclear. The V end lost 0 bases, the J end lost 2 bases, and 9 bases lay between the germline ends. The CDR3 contains 15 residues. The V gene's germline CDR1 is LGHNA and CDR2 YNFKEQ.

The gene calls are TRBV3-1 and TRBJ2-1; D gene unclear. This CDR3 region has 13 residues. Per the germline V gene, CDR1 is LGHDT and CDR2 is YNNKEL (reference sequence). V was trimmed by 4 bases and J by 6 bases, leaving 10 bases between them. CDR3 protein: CASSPSNSNEQFF. In nucleotides, the CDR3 is TGTGCCAGCAGCCCCTCCAATAGCAATGAGCAGTTCTTC.

The table lists this clonotype with many counts. The chain couples TRBV7-2 to TRBJ2-4, with 7 positions matching TRBD2. Germline V gene data show CDR1 as SGHTA and CDR2 as FQGNSA. The CDR3 loop spans 15 amino acids. Unmatched junction bases numbered 5, after V lost 5 bases and J lost 1 base. For the CDR3, the DNA is TGTGCCAGCAGCAGGGACTACGGGGCCAAAAACATTCAGTACTTC. This translates into CASSRDYGAKNIQYF.

J is TRBJ2-3 and V is TRBV6-2 or TRBV6-3, with 8 bases that match TRBD2. The CDR3 contains 16 residues. Germline V gives CDR1 MNHEY, CDR2 SVGEGT. V shed 8 bases, J shed 3 bases, and the junction held 13 bases outside the gene matches. CDR3 coding DNA: TGTGCCAGCTCAACCCGGCCCAGCGGGGGAACAGATACGCAGTATTTT. This gives the protein CASSTRPSGGTDTQYF.